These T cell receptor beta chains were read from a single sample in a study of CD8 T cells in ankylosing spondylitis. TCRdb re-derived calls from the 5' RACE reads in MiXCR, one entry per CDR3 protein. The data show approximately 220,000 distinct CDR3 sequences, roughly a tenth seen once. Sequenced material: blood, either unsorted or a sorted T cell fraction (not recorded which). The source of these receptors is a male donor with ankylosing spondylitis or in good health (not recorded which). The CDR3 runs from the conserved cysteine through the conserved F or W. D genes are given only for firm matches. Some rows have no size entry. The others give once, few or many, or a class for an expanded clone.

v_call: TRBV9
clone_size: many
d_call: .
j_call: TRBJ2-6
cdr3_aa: CASSPWGTSGANVLTF
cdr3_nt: TGTGCCAGCAGCCCCTGGGGGACCTCTGGGGCCAACGTCCTGACTTTC

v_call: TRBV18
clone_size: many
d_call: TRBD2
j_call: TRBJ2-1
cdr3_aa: CASSPTSGEGSYNEQFF
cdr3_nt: TGTGCCAGCTCACCAACTAGCGGGGAGGGCTCCTACAATGAGCAGTTCTTC

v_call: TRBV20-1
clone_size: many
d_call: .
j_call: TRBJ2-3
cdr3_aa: CSYREPGSGTQYF
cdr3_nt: TGCAGTTACCGGGAACCAGGGAGCGGTACGCAGTATTTT

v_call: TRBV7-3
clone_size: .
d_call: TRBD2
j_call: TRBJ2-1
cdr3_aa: CASSPRTSGLGSYNEQFF
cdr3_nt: TGTGCCAGCAGCCCAAGGACTAGCGGATTAGGCTCCTACAATGAGCAGTTCTTC

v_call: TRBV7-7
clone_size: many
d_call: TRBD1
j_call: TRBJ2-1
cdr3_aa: CASSRQGVNEQFF
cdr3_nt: TGTGCTAGCAGTAGACAGGGGGTAAATGAGCAGTTCTTC

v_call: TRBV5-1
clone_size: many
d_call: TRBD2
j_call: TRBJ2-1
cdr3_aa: CASSLGLAGGLSSYNEQFF
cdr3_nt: TGCGCCAGCAGCTTGGGACTAGCGGGGGGCCTATCATCCTACAATGAGCAGTTCTTC

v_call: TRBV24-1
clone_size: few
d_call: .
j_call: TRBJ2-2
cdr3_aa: CATSETQGWDTGELFF
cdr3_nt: TGTGCCACCAGTGAGACCCAGGGGTGGGACACCGGGGAGCTGTTTTTT

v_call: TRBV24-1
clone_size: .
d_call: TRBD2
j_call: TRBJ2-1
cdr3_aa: CATSARLAGASNEQFF
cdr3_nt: TGTGCCACCAGTGCCCGACTAGCGGGGGCGAGTAATGAGCAGTTCTTC

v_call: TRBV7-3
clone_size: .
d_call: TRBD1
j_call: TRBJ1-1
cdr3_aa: CASSLAGGTEALF
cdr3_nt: TGTGCCAGCAGCTTAGCAGGGGGCACTGAAGCTCTCTTT

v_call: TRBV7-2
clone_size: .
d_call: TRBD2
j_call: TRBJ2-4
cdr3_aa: CASSPAGRAKNIQYF
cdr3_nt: TGTGCCAGCAGCCCCGCCGGGAGGGCTAAAAACATTCAGTACTTC